The table lists the clone carrying this T cell receptor (beta chain) with a count of one. Its antigen is unknown. CDR3 length: 16 amino acids. Germline assignment: CDR1 SGHTA and CDR2 FQGNSA. Between the trimmed V and J ends, which lost 2 bases and 1 base, there was a span of 14 bases. This record belongs to a study of vaccination effects on CD4 cells after COVID-19. TCRdb keeps only in-frame clones here, not all; method: immunoSEQ multiplex PCR. The table lists about 59,000 clones, around 80% of them singletons. Peptide-pool stimulation followed by sequencing identified expanded antigen-specific CD4+ clonotypes in the ViraFEST assay. It was after around 10 days of culture that CD4+ T cells were isolated. Each participant received a vaccine that was either BNT162b2 or mRNA-1273, given as two doses.

The rearrangement joins TRBV7-2 to TRBJ1-2; D gene unclear. This sample comprised CD4+ T cells from PBMCs cultured with HCoV-OC43 spike peptides, obtained after COVID-19 vaccination. The sample's subset: HCoV-OC43 spike overlapping peptide pool stimulation. This receptor was obtained from a human donor who received a COVID-19 vaccine. This CDR3 reads CASSLTDGSLNYGYTF. CDR3 coding DNA: TGTGCCAGCAGCTTAACTGACGGATCTCTTAACTATGGCTACACCTTC. Full variable domain (rest looked up from reference TRBV7-2 and TRBJ1-2): GAGVSQSPSNKVTEKGKDVELRCDPISGHTALYWYRQSLGQGLEFLIYFQGNSAPDKSGLPSDRFSAERTGGSVSTLTIQRTQQEDSAVYLCASSLTDGSLNYGYTFGSGTRLTVV.